The present TCR beta chain was sequenced within a study of neoadjuvant anti-PD-1 for oral cavity cancer. Repertoires were generated with immunoSEQ multiplex PCR, while TCRdb's copy carries only in-frame clones and drops some. Of about 68,000 clones listed, more than 75% are singletons. The ends were cut back, 7 bases at V and 2 bases at J, with 15 bases in the middle. This CDR3 spans 14 amino acids. Germline V gene data show CDR1 as SQVTM and CDR2 as ANQGSEA. Noted time point: after neoadjuvant nivolumab, at surgical resection. This receptor was obtained from a person aged 35-79 years with oral cavity squamous cell carcinoma. Specimen: PBMCs, collected after nivolumab (anti-PD-1) treatment. This chain joins TRBV29-1 and TRBJ2-1, with D possibly being TRBD1 (5 bases). The CDR3 nucleotides are TGCAGCGCCCCCAATAGGGGAACCTACAATGAGCAGTTCTTC. Amino acids: CSAPNRGTYNEQFF.